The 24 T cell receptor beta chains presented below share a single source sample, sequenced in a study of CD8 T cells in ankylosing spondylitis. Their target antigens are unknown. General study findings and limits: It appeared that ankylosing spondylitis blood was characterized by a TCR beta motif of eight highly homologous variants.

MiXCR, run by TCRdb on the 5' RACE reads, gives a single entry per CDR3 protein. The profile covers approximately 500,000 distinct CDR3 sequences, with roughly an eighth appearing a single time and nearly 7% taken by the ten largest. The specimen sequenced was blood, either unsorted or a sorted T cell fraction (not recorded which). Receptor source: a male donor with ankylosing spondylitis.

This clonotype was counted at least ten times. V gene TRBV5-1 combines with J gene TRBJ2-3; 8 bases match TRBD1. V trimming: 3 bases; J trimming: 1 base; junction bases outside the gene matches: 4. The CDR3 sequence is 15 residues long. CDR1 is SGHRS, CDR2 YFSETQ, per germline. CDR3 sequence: CASSYLGQGTDTQYF. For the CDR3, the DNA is TGCGCCAGCAGCTACCTGGGACAGGGCACAGATACGCAGTATTTT.

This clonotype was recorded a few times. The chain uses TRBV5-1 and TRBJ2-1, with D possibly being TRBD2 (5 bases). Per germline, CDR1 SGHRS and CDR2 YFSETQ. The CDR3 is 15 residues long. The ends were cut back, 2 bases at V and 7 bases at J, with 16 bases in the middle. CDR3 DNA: TGCGCCAGCAGCTTAGGACTCTCTTGGCGGAATGAGCAGTTCTTC. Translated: CASSLGLSWRNEQFF.

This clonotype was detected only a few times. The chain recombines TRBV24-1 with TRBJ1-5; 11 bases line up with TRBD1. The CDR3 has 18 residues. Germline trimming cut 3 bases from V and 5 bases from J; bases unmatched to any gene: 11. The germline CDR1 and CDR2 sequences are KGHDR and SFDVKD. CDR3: CATSDLPGQGARDQPQHF. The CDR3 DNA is TGTGCCACCAGTGATCTTCCCGGACAGGGGGCGCGGGATCAGCCCCAGCATTTT.

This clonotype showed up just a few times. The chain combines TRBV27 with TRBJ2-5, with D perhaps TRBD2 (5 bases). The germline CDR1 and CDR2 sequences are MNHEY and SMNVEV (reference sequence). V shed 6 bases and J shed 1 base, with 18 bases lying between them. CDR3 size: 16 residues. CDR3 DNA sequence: TGTGCCAGCAGCTCCTTACCGGCTAGCAGCCAAGAGACCCAGTACTTC. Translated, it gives CASSSLPASSQETQYF.

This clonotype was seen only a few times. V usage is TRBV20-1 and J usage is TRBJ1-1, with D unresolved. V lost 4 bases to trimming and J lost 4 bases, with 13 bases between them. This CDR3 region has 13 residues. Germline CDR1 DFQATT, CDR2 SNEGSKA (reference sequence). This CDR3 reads CSAISRRSTEAFF. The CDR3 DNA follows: TGCAGTGCTATCTCAAGGAGATCCACTGAAGCTTTCTTT.

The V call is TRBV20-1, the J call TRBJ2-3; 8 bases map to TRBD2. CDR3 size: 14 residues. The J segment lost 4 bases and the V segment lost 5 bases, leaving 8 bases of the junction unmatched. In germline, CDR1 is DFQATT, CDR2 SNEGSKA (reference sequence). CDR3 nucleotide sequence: TGCAGTGCTTCGAGAAGCGGGAGCGCAGATACGCAGTATTTT. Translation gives CSASRSGSADTQYF.

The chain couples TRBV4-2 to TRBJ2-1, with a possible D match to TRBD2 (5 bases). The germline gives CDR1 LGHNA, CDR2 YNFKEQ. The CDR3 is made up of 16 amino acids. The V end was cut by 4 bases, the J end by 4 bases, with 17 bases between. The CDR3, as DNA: TGTGCCAGCAGCCCTTCGGTAGCGTCTTTATACAATGAGCAGTTCTTC. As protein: CASSPSVASLYNEQFF.

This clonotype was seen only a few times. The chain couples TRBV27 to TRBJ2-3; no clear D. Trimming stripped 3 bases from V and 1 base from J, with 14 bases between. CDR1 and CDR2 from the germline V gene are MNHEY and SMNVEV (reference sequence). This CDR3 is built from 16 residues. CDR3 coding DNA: TGTGCCAGCAGTTTGCTCTTGTTTGGGGGCACAGATACGCAGTATTTT. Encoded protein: CASSLLLFGGTDTQYF.

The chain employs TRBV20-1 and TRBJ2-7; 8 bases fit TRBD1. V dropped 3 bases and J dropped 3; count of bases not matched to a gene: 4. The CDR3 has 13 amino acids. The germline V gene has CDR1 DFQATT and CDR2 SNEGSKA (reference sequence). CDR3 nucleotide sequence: TGCAGTGCTAGGCAGGGGACAGGCTACGAGCAGTACTTC. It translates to CSARQGTGYEQYF.

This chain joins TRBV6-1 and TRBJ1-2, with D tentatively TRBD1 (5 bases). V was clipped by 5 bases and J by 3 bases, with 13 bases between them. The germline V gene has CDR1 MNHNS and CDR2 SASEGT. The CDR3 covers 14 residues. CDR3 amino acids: CASSRIGTDYGYTF. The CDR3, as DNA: TGTGCCAGCAGTCGGATCGGGACGGACTATGGCTACACCTTC.

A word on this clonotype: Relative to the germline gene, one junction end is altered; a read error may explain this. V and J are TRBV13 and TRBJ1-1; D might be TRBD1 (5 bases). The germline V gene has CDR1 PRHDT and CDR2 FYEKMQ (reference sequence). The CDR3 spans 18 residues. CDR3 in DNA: TGTGCCCGCAGCTCCAACCGGGACGGAGAATTATACGATACTGAAGCTTTCTTT. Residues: CARSSNRDGELYDTEAFF.

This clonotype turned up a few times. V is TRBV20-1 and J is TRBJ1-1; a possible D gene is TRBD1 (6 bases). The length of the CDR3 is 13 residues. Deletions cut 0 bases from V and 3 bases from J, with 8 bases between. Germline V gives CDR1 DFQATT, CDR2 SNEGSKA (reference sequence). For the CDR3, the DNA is TGCAGTGCTAGAGAGACAGGCGACACTGAAGCTTTCTTT. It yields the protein CSARETGDTEAFF.

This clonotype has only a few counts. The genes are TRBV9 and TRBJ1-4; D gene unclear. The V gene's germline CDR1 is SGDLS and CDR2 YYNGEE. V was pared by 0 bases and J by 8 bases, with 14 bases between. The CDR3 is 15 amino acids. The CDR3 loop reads CASSVDAGGGEKLFF. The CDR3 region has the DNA TGTGCCAGCAGCGTAGACGCCGGAGGAGGGGAAAAACTGTTTTTT.

The CDR3 is CASSPAGLAGAAYEQYF. CDR3 coding DNA: TGCGCCAGCAGCCCCGCGGGACTAGCGGGAGCTGCCTACGAGCAGTACTTC. The chain recombines TRBV5-1 with TRBJ2-7, with 14 bases identical to TRBD2. Germline-derived CDR1 and CDR2 are SGHRS and YFSETQ. V was pared by 4 bases and J by 2 bases, with 8 bases of the junction left unmatched. This CDR3 has 17 residues.

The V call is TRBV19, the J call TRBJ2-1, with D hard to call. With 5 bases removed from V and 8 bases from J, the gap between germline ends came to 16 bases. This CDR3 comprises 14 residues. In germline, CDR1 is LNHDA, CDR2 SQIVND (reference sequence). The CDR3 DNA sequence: TGTGCCAGTAGTCCCTTAGCCGCGCGTGATGAGCAGTTCTTC. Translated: CASSPLAARDEQFF. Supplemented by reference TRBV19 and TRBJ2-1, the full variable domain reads DGGITQSPKYLFRKEGQNVTLSCEQNLNHDAMYWYRQDPGQGLRLIYYSQIVNDFQKGDIAEGYSVSREKKESFPLTVTSAQKNPTAFYLCASSPLAARDEQFFGPGTRLTVL.

In DNA, the CDR3 is TGCAGTGCTAGAGATCCCTACCCAGACAATGAGCAGTTCTTC. Protein: CSARDPYPDNEQFF. V usage is TRBV20-1 and J usage is TRBJ2-1, with D uncertain. Germline V gene sequence: CDR1 DFQATT, CDR2 SNEGSKA (reference sequence). The CDR3 runs to 14 residues. Between the trimmed V and J ends, which lost 0 bases and 5 bases, there was a span of 11 bases.

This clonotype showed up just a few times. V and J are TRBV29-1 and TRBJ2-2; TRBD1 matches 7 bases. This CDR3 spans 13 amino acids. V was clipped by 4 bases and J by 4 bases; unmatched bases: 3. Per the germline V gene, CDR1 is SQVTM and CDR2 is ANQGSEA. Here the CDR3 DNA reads TGCAGCGTTGTGACAGGGCGCACCGGGGAGCTGTTTTTT. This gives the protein CSVVTGRTGELFF.

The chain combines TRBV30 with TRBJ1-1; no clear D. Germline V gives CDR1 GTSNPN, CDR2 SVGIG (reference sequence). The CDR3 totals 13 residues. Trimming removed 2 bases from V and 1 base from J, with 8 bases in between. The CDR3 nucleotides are TGTGCCTGGAGTTCGATGGGGAACACTGAAGCTTTCTTT. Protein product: CAWSSMGNTEAFF.

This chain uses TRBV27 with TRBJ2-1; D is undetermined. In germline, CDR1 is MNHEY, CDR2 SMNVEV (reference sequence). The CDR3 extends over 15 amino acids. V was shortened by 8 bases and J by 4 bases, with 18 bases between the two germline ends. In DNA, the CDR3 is TGTGCCAGCCCCTTCGGGCTAGTCATTTACAATGAGCAGTTCTTC. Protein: CASPFGLVIYNEQFF.

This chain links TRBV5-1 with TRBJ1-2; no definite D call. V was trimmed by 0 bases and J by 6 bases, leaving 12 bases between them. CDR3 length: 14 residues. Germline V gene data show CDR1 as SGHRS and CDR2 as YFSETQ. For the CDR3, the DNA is TGCGCCAGCAGCTTGGATGTGGGATTGAATGGCTACACCTTC. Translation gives CASSLDVGLNGYTF.

This chain's CDR3 is CASSQAGTSEAFF. The DNA of the CDR3 is TGCGCCAGCAGCCAGGCGGGGACCAGCGAAGCTTTCTTT. V gene TRBV5-1 combines with J gene TRBJ1-1, with D maybe TRBD1 (5 bases). V lost 4 bases and J lost 8, with 15 bases in between. Germline assignment: CDR1 SGHRS and CDR2 YFSETQ. The CDR3 extends over 13 amino acids.

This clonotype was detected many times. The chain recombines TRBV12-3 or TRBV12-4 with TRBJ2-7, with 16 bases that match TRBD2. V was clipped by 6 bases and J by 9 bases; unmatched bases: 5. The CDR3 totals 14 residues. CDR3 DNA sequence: TGTGCCAGCAGGGGGACTAGCGGGAGGGCCAGGCAGTACTTC. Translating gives CASRGTSGRARQYF.

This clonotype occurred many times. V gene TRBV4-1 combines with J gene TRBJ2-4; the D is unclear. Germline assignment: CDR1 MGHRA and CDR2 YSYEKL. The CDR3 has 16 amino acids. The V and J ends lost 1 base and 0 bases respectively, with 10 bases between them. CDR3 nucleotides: TGCGCCAGCAGCCAAGGTGCGCTGCGAGCCAAAAACATTCAGTACTTC. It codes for CASSQGALRAKNIQYF.

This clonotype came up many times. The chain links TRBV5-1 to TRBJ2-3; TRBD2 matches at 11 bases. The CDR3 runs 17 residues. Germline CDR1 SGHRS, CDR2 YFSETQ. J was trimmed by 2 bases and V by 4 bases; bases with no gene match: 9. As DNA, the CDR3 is TGCGCCAGCAGCCGCCTTGGGACTAGCGGAGCCACAGATACGCAGTATTTT. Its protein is CASSRLGTSGATDTQYF.